The clone carrying this T cell receptor (beta chain) appeared a few times. The data originate from a study of spatial heterogeneity in lung cancer. TCRdb passed the 5' RACE reads through MiXCR, listing each CDR3 protein once. The table records tens of thousands of distinct CDR3 sequences, roughly an eighth of them present only once. The time point here: sample taken at primary tumor resection. Researchers sequenced whole RNA taken from tumor, nontumor lung or frozen PBMC without sorting. The approximately 70 donors had untreated early-stage non-small cell lung cancer. Trimming removed 3 bases from V and 0 bases from J, with 9 bases in between. CDR3 length: 13 amino acids. Germline V gives CDR1 SQVTM, CDR2 ANQGSEA.

V gene TRBV29-1 combines with J gene TRBJ2-7; no reliable D call. This TCR came from a male donor with early-stage non-small cell lung cancer. The sample was PBMCs, taken at surgery. DNA of the CDR3: TGCAGCGTTGAGGGCAGGAACTCCTACGAGCAGTACTTC. The encoded protein is CSVEGRNSYEQYF.